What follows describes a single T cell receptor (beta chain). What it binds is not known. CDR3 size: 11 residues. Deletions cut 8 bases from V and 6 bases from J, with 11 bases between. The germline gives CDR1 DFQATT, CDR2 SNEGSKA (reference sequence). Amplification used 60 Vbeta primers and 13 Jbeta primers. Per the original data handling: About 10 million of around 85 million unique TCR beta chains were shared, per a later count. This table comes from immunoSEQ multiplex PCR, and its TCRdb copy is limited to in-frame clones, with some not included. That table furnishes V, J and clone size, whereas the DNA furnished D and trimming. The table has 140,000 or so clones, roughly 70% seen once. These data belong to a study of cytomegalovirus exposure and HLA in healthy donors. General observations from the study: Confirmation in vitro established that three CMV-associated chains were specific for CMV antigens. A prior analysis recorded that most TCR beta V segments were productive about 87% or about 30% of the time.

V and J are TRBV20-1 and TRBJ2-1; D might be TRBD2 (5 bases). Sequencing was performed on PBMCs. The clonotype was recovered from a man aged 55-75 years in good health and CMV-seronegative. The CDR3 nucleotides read TGCAGTTCCAGGACTGTCAATGAGCAGTTCTTC. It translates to CSSRTVNEQFF.